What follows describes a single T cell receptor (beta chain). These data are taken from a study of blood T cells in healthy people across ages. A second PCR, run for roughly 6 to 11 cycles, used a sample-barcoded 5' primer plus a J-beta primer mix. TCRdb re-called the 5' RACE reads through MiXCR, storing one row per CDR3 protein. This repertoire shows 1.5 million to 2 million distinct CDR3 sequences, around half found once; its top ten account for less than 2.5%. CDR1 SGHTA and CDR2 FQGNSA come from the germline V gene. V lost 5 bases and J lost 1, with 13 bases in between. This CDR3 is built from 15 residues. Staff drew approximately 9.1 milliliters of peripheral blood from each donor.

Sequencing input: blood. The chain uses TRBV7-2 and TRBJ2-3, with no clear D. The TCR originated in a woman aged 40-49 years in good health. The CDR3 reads CASSPQRSRTDTQYF. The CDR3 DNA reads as TGTGCCAGCAGCCCCCAAAGGAGCCGCACAGATACGCAGTATTTT.